Given below is one T cell receptor beta chain in context. Its antigen is as yet unknown. The data were taken from a study of blood T cells in healthy people across ages. Study findings and constraints: TCR beta diversity per million T cells fell roughly linearly with age.

The second PCR ran 7 to 11 cycles with a sample-barcoded 5' primer and J-beta primers. TCRdb reanalysed the 5' RACE reads using MiXCR and keeps one entry per CDR3 protein. The sample has 890,000 or so distinct CDR3 sequences; 60% to 80% are singletons. The sequence came from a man under 40 in good health. Specimen: blood.

The chain's CDR3 is CASSPQGLGMAGYTF. The CDR3 nucleotides read TGTGCCAGCAGCCCACAGGGCCTCGGGATGGCTGGCTACACCTTC. The J gene is TRBJ1-2, the V gene TRBV9, with D tentatively TRBD1 (6 bases). The CDR3 is made up of 15 amino acids. CDR1 SGDLS and CDR2 YYNGEE come from the germline V gene. V lost 4 bases, J lost 7 bases, and 20 bases lay in between.